What follows is one TCR beta chain and its context. The antigen is unknown. Each CDR3 protein gets one entry after TCRdb re-called the 5' RACE reads with MiXCR. This table has roughly 260,000 distinct CDR3 sequences, over 12% appearing once. These data come from a study of identical twins. V lost 0 bases to trimming and J lost 3 bases; unmatched junction nucleotides: 4. Germline-derived CDR1 and CDR2 are SGHRS and YFSETQ. CDR3 length equals 15 residues. General study results and limits: A lower insertion count was a feature of abundant cord blood beta clonotypes, with no such feature in memory repertoires. Diverse VJ usage suggested most zero-insertion clonotypes were not invariant T cells.

The gene calls are TRBV5-1 and TRBJ2-5; 8 bases are a match to TRBD1. This sequence was found in a woman aged 18-30 years in good health. The sample was memory (CD45RO+) T cells sorted from blood. The CDR3 spells CASSLAAGGEETQYF. The CDR3 nucleotides read TGCGCCAGCAGCTTGGCCGCAGGGGGCGAAGAGACCCAGTACTTC.